This T cell receptor (beta chain) comes out of a study of blood T cells in healthy people across ages. Findings and caveats of the study: Both higher diversity and more naive CD4+ cells marked long-lived donors when set against aged donors. Strong correlation existed between TCR beta diversity and naive T cell percentage.

The use of a sample-barcoded 5' primer and a J-beta primer mix characterized a second PCR of about 7 to 12 cycles. The study obtained at least 2.5 million CDR3-containing paired-end reads from every sample. TCRdb itself ran the 5' RACE reads through MiXCR, one entry per CDR3 protein. Found here are some 1,500,000 distinct CDR3 sequences, roughly two fifths of them singletons; the top ten hold less than 5%. This clonotype came up a few times. The antigen remains unidentified. This CDR3 has 16 residues. V was clipped by 5 bases and J by 0 bases; unmatched bases: 6. From germline, CDR1 is SGHTA and CDR2 FQGNSA. Sample donors were healthy Caucasian individuals that came from Russia, aged about 6 to 95.

Sequencing used blood. The TCR comes from a woman aged 18-30 years in good health. This chain links TRBV7-2 with TRBJ2-2, with TRBD2 matching 7 bases. The chain's CDR3 is CASSPPAGPNTGELFF. In DNA, the CDR3 is TGTGCCAGCAGCCCTCCAGCGGGACCGAACACCGGGGAGCTGTTTTTT.